What follows are 26 T cell receptor beta chains derived from one specimen sequenced in a study of blood T cell repertoires in COVID-19. Sequenced by immunoSEQ multiplex PCR; TCRdb stores in-frame clones only, minus some. The data contain roughly 220,000 clones, around 84% of them singletons. The specimen sequenced was PBMCs or T cells enriched from blood (not recorded which). Every receptor here comes from a woman between 40 and 55 years old who had recovered from COVID-19.

The chain carries TRBV7-2 and TRBJ1-1; TRBD1 is a possible D gene (5 bases). The CDR3 loop spans 14 amino acids. Trimming stripped 6 bases from V and 1 base from J, with 12 bases between. Germline assignment: CDR1 SGHTA and CDR2 FQGNSA. CDR3: CASRPGGRNTEAFF. The CDR3 DNA follows: TGTGCCAGCAGACCCGGGGGGAGGAACACTGAAGCTTTCTTT.

The V gene is TRBV19, the J gene TRBJ2-4; 12 bases map to TRBD1. This CDR3 spans 19 amino acids. Germline loops: CDR1 LNHDA, CDR2 SQIVND (reference sequence). V trimming: 3 bases; J trimming: 0 bases; junction bases outside the gene matches: 9. The CDR3 spells CASSMPGQGAPIAKNIQYF. For the CDR3, the DNA is TGTGCCAGTAGTATGCCGGGACAGGGGGCCCCCATAGCCAAAAACATTCAGTACTTC.

V usage is TRBV7-2 and J usage is TRBJ2-1, with 8 bases aligning to TRBD2. The CDR3 contains 14 residues. Losses at the gene ends were 5 bases for V and 7 bases for J; bases not matched to a gene: 7. Germline loops: CDR1 SGHTA, CDR2 FQGNSA. The CDR3 DNA is TGTGCCAGCAGCGGGGGGCTAGCGGGTAATGAGCAGTTCTTC. Translation gives CASSGGLAGNEQFF.

This chain links TRBV28 with TRBJ2-1; 8 nucleotides align to TRBD2. CDR3 length: 18 amino acids. Germline CDR1 and CDR2: MDHEN and SYDVKM. V dropped 5 bases and J dropped 8; count of bases not matched to a gene: 20. CDR3 region: CASSPTSGRSRSQDEQFF. DNA of the CDR3: TGTGCCAGCAGTCCAACGAGCGGGAGAAGTCGATCTCAAGATGAGCAGTTCTTC.

This chain's CDR3 is CASSPQVQETQYF. CDR3 bases: TGTGCCAGCAGCCCCCAGGTACAAGAGACCCAGTACTTC. V is TRBV3-1 (or the pseudogene TRBV3-2) and J is TRBJ2-5; no definite D call. In germline, CDR1 is LGHDT, CDR2 YNNKEL (reference sequence). The V and J ends lost 4 bases and 2 bases respectively, with 8 bases between them. The CDR3 sequence is 13 residues long.

The chain is built from TRBV19 and TRBJ1-4, with TRBD1 matching 9 bases. Trimming cost V 5 bases and J 7 bases; bases outside gene matches: 8. Germline V gene lookup returns CDR1 LNHDA and CDR2 SQIVND (reference sequence). The CDR3 extends over 15 amino acids. CDR3 nucleotides: TGTGCCAGTAGTCCACAGGGGGCTTCGGGTGAAAAACTGTTTTTT. This codes for CASSPQGASGEKLFF.

This chain connects TRBV6-2 or TRBV6-3 to TRBJ2-3; 8 bases align to TRBD2. The CDR3 covers 16 residues. CDR1 is MNHEY, CDR2 SVGEGT, per germline. Trimming cost V 5 bases and J 2 bases; bases outside gene matches: 9. Written as DNA, the CDR3 is TGTGCCAGCAGTGACGGGGGGGCGGGATCCACAGATACGCAGTATTTT. Residues: CASSDGGAGSTDTQYF.

The sample holds a few counts of this clone. The chain has TRBV10-2 and TRBJ2-2; 8 nucleotides agree with TRBD2. The CDR3 has 15 amino acids. CDR1 is WSHSY and CDR2 is SAAADI in the germline V gene. The trim removed 3 bases at V and 6 bases at J, leaving 6 bases unmatched. CDR3 in DNA: TGCGCCAGCAGTGATCCGGGAGCGGGGGCCGGGGAGCTGTTTTTT. Translated: CASSDPGAGAGELFF.

V is TRBV7-7 and J is TRBJ2-2; 14 bases map to TRBD2. V gave up 5 bases and J gave up 5 bases; unmatched junction bases: 4. This CDR3 has 16 residues. Germline V gene lookup returns CDR1 SSHAT and CDR2 FNYEAQ (reference sequence). This chain's CDR3 is CASSRLAGGITGELFF. CDR3 in DNA: TGTGCCAGCAGCAGACTAGCGGGAGGGATAACCGGGGAGCTGTTTTTT.

The CDR3 DNA follows: TGTGCCAGCTCACCAACGGGGGGGGCGGGCGAGCAGTACGTC. Its translation: CASSPTGGAGEQYV. This chain connects TRBV18 to TRBJ2-7, with TRBD2 matching 8 bases. Trimming removed 2 bases from V and 6 bases from J; junction bases left unmatched: 6. The CDR3 contains 14 residues. Germline CDR1 reads KGHSH; CDR2 reads LQKENI.

The table lists this clone with a count of one. V usage is TRBV27 and J usage is TRBJ2-5, with 9 bases lining up with TRBD1. CDR1 and CDR2 (germline): MNHEY, SMNVEV (reference sequence). The V gene end was trimmed by 10 bases and the J gene end by 4 bases; junction bases not matched to a gene: 4. The CDR3 contains 12 residues. The CDR3 loop reads CATQDRGETQYF. In DNA form, the CDR3 reads TGTGCCACCCAGGACAGGGGAGAGACCCAGTACTTC.

V is TRBV19 and J is TRBJ1-1, with no clear D. V was cut by 3 bases and J by 4 bases, with 9 bases left in between. CDR3 length: 13 amino acids. CDR1 and CDR2 from the germline V gene are LNHDA and SQIVND (reference sequence). The CDR3, as DNA: TGTGCCAGTAGTATGGGCAGTGCCACTGAAGCTTTCTTT. It translates to CASSMGSATEAFF.

The rearrangement joins TRBV10-3 to TRBJ1-1, with a tentative D call TRBD1 (5 bases). The CDR3 extends over 13 amino acids. V was clipped by 4 bases and J by 4 bases, with 10 bases between them. The germline V gene has CDR1 ENHRY and CDR2 SYGVKD. The CDR3 DNA reads as TGTGCCATCAGTGGAATAGGGGCCACTGAAGCTTTCTTT. Translation: CAISGIGATEAFF.

The rearrangement uses TRBV4-1 and TRBJ2-5; D remains unclear. This CDR3 has 13 residues. CDR1 and CDR2 (germline): MGHRA, YSYEKL. Deletions cut 0 bases from V and 5 bases from J, with 7 bases between. Written as DNA, the CDR3 is TGCGCCAGCAGCCAAGATCTATCGGAGACCCAGTACTTC. Protein sequence: CASSQDLSETQYF.

The count of this clone is one. The V and J genes are TRBV5-5 and TRBJ1-6; D perhaps matches TRBD1 (5 bases). The CDR3 sequence is 14 residues long. The germline V and J ends were trimmed by 2 bases and 5 bases, with 8 bases remaining between them. The germline CDR1 and CDR2 sequences are SGHKS and YYEKEE (reference sequence). CDR3 DNA sequence: TGTGCCAGCAGCTTCGGGGGTAATAATTCACCCCTCCACTTT. Translation gives CASSFGGNNSPLHF. Filled out from reference TRBV5-5 and TRBJ1-6, the complete variable domain reads DAGVTQSPTHLIKTRGQQVTLRCSPISGHKSVSWYQQVLGQGPQFIFQYYEKEERGRGNFPDRFSARQFPNYSSELNVNALLLGDSALYLCASSFGGNNSPLHFGNGTRLTVT.

CDR3 loop: CASSLGTGNPTEAFF. As DNA, the CDR3 is TGTGCCAGCAGTTTGGGGACAGGGAATCCCACTGAAGCTTTCTTT. The V and J genes are TRBV28 and TRBJ1-1; 9 bases fit TRBD1. J lost 4 bases, V lost 3 bases, and 6 bases had no gene match. Germline-derived CDR1 and CDR2 are MDHEN and SYDVKM. The length of the CDR3 is 15 residues.

V gene TRBV19 combines with J gene TRBJ2-1; D not certain. Germline V CDR1 and CDR2: LNHDA, SQIVND (reference sequence). This CDR3 is 15 amino acids long. With 5 bases removed from V and 8 bases from J, the gap between germline ends came to 19 bases. The CDR3 here is CASSFRSPPLDEQFF. Written as DNA, the CDR3 is TGTGCCAGTAGTTTTCGGTCGCCCCCGTTGGATGAGCAGTTCTTC. The full variable domain, with the rest looked up from reference TRBV19 and TRBJ2-1, is DGGITQSPKYLFRKEGQNVTLSCEQNLNHDAMYWYRQDPGQGLRLIYYSQIVNDFQKGDIAEGYSVSREKKESFPLTVTSAQKNPTAFYLCASSFRSPPLDEQFFGPGTRLTVL.

The chain uses TRBV27 and TRBJ2-1, with 7 bases lining up with TRBD1. Germline loops: CDR1 MNHEY, CDR2 SMNVEV (reference sequence). The CDR3 is 17 residues long. With V trimmed by 4 bases and J by 5 bases, 14 bases remained unmatched. This CDR3 reads CASSSTPIRDRHNEQFF. DNA for the CDR3: TGTGCCAGCAGTTCAACCCCCATACGGGACAGACACAATGAGCAGTTCTTC.

The chain links TRBV28 to TRBJ2-5; 9 bases are shared with TRBD1. The ends lost 5 bases at V and 4 bases at J; junction bases unmatched: 8. The CDR3 totals 15 residues. Germline CDR1 MDHEN, CDR2 SYDVKM. As DNA, the CDR3 is TGTGCCAGCAGTGTAGGACAGGGGAGGCGAGAGACCCAGTACTTC. It specifies CASSVGQGRRETQYF.

In its sample, this clone was seen once. The rearrangement joins TRBV5-1 to TRBJ2-2, with TRBD2 matching 13 bases. CDR1 and CDR2 (germline): SGHRS, YFSETQ. The CDR3 sequence is 15 residues long. J lost 7 bases, V lost 4 bases, and 4 bases had no gene match. CDR3 sequence: CASSGTSGTSGELFF. The CDR3 region has the DNA TGCGCCAGCAGCGGGACTAGCGGGACCAGCGGGGAGCTGTTTTTT.

V and J are TRBV5-4 and TRBJ1-1; D is undetermined. The CDR3 is 12 amino acids. V lost 5 bases to trimming and J lost 0 bases, with 5 bases between them. Per germline, CDR1 SGHNT and CDR2 YYREEE (reference sequence). The DNA of the CDR3 is TGTGCCAGCAGGACAATGAACACTGAAGCTTTCTTT. It yields the protein CASRTMNTEAFF.

J is TRBJ1-3 and V is TRBV19; 7 bases agree with TRBD1. The V segment lost 4 bases and the J segment 8 bases; nucleotides outside the gene matches: 2. Germline V gene lookup returns CDR1 LNHDA and CDR2 SQIVND (reference sequence). This CDR3 contains 12 residues. The CDR3 region has the DNA TGTGCCAGTAGTAAGGGGGCTGACACCATATATTTT. The encoded protein is CASSKGADTIYF.

The table lists this clone with a count of one. The chain recombines TRBV2 with TRBJ1-5; TRBD1 agrees at 9 bases. From germline, CDR1 is SNHLY and CDR2 FYNNEI. The CDR3 spans 15 residues. The ends lost 5 bases at V and 1 base at J; junction bases unmatched: 3. The chain's CDR3 is CASSSGQGSNQPQHF. CDR3 nucleotide sequence: TGTGCCAGCAGTTCTGGACAGGGGAGCAATCAGCCCCAGCATTTT.

The J gene is TRBJ2-1, the V gene TRBV7-8, with D maybe TRBD1 (6 bases). CDR3 size: 13 residues. The V end lost 5 bases, the J end lost 5 bases, and 10 bases lay between the germline ends. CDR1 is SGHVS and CDR2 is FQNEAQ in the germline V gene. The CDR3 protein is CASSIGQNNEQFF. The CDR3, as DNA: TGTGCCAGCAGCATCGGACAGAACAATGAGCAGTTCTTC.

This clone was recorded a few times. This chain joins TRBV19 and TRBJ2-1; D is possibly TRBD2 (5 bases). The V and J ends lost 6 bases and 7 bases respectively, with 16 bases between them. Germline V gene data show CDR1 as LNHDA and CDR2 as SQIVND (reference sequence). This CDR3 spans 14 amino acids. The CDR3 DNA sequence: TGTGCCAGTAGCCTCCGGGCGGCGGGTAATGAGCAGTTCTTC. Residues: CASSLRAAGNEQFF. The full variable domain, in which reference TRBV19 and TRBJ2-1 provide the parts outside the CDR3, is DGGITQSPKYLFRKEGQNVTLSCEQNLNHDAMYWYRQDPGQGLRLIYYSQIVNDFQKGDIAEGYSVSREKKESFPLTVTSAQKNPTAFYLCASSLRAAGNEQFFGPGTRLTVL.

The V call is TRBV20-1, the J call TRBJ2-5, with TRBD1 identical over 8 bases. The germline CDR1 and CDR2 sequences are DFQATT and SNEGSKA (reference sequence). The CDR3 loop spans 11 amino acids. Trimming cost V 7 bases and J 6 bases; bases outside gene matches: 4. The CDR3 DNA reads as TGCAGTGTACAGGGGGAACAGACCCAGTACTTC. Its protein product is CSVQGEQTQYF.